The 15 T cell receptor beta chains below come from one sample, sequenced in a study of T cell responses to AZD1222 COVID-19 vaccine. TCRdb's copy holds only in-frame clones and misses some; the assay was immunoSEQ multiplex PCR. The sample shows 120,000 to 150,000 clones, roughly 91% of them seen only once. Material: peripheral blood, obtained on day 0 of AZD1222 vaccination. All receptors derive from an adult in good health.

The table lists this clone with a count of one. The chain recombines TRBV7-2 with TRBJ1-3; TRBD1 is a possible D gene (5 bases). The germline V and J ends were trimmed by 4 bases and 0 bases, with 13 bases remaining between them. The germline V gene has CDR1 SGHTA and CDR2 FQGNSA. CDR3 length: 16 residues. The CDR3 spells CASSSAGGGSGNTIYF. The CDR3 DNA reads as TGTGCCAGCAGCTCCGCGGGGGGTGGCTCTGGAAACACCATATATTTT.

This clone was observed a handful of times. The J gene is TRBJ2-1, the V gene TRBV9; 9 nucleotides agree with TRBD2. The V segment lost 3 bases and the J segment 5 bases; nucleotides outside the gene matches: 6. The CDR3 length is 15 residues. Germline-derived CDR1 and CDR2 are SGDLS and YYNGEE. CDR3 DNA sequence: TGTGCCAGCAGCGCCTCCGGGACTAGCAACAATGAGCAGTTCTTC. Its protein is CASSASGTSNNEQFF.

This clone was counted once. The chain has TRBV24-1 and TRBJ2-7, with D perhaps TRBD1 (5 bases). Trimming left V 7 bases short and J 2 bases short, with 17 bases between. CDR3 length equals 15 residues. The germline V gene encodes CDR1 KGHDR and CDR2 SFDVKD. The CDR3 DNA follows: TGTGCCACCAGGATTAGACAGAGAACGACCTACGAGCAGTACTTC. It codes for CATRIRQRTTYEQYF.

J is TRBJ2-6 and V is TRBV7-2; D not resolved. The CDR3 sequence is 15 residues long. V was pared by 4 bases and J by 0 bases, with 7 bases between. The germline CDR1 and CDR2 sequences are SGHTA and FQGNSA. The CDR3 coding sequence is TGTGCCAGCAGCTCCGACGGCTCTGGGGCCAACGTCCTGACTTTC. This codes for CASSSDGSGANVLTF.

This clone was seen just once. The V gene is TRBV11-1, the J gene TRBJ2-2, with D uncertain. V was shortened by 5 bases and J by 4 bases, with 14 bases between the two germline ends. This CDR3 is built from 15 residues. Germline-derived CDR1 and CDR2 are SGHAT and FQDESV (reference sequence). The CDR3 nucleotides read TGTGCCAGCAGCCCCCGGGTAGTATTCACCGGGGAGCTGTTTTTT. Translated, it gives CASSPRVVFTGELFF.

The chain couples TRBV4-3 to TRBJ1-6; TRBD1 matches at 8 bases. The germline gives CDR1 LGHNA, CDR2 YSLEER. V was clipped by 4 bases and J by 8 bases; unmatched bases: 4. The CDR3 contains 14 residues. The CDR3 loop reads CASSLGQVDSPLHF. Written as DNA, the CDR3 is TGCGCCAGCAGCCTGGGACAGGTTGATTCACCCCTCCACTTT.

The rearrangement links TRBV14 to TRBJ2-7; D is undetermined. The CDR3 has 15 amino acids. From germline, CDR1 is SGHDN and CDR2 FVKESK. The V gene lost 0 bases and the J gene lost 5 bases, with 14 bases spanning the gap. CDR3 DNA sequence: TGTGCCAGCAGCCAAGATTTGGGTCAAGGGAACGAGCAGTACTTC. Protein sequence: CASSQDLGQGNEQYF.

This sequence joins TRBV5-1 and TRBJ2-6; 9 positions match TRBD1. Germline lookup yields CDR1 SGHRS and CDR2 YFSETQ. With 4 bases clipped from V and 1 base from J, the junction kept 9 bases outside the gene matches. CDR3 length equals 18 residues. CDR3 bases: TGCGCCAGCAGCCTCTACGTTGGACAGGGGTCTGGGGCCAACGTCCTGACTTTC. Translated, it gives CASSLYVGQGSGANVLTF.

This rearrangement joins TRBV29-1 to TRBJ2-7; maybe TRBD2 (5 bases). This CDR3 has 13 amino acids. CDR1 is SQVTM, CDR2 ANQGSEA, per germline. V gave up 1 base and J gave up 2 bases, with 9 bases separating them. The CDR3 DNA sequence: TGCAGCGTTGAAGTAGGACTGGCCTACGAGCAGTACTTC. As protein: CSVEVGLAYEQYF.

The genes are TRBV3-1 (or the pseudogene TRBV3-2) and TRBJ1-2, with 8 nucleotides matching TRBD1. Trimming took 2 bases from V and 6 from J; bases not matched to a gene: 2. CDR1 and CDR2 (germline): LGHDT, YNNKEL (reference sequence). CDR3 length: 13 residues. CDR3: CASSQLTGDGYTF. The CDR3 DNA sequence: TGTGCCAGCAGCCAATTGACAGGGGATGGCTACACCTTC.

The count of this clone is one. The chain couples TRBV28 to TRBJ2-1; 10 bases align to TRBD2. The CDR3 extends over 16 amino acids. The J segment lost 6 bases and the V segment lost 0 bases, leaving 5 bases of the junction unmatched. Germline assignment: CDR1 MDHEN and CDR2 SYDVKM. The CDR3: CASSLWGTSAGNEQFF. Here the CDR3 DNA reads TGTGCCAGCAGTTTATGGGGGACTAGCGCTGGCAATGAGCAGTTCTTC.

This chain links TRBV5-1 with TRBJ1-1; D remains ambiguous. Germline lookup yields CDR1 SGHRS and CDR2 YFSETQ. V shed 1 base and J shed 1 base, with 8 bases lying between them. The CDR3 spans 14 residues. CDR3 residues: CASSLQSANTEAFF. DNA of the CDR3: TGCGCCAGCAGCTTGCAGTCCGCGAACACTGAAGCTTTCTTT.

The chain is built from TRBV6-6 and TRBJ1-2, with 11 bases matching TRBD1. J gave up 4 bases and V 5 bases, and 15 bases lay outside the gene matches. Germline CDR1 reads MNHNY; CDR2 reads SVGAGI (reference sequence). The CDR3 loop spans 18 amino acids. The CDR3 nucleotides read TGTGCCAGCAGTCTACTCCCGGGACAGGGGGGTCATAGCTATGGCTACACCTTC. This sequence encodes CASSLLPGQGGHSYGYTF.

In nucleotides, the CDR3 is TGTGCCAGCAGTTTGGGTCAGCCCCAGCATTTT. It translates to CASSLGQPQHF. The V call is TRBV12-3 or TRBV12-4, the J call TRBJ1-5; D gene unclear. The V end was cut by 3 bases, the J end by 6 bases, with 3 bases between. This CDR3 spans 11 amino acids.

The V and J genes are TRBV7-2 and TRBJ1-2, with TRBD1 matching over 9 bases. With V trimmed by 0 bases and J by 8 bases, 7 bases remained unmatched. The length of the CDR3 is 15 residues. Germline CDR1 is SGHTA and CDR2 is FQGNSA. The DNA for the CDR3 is TGTGCCAGCAGCTTAGCGACAGGGGGAGGGAACGGCTACACCTTC. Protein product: CASSLATGGGNGYTF. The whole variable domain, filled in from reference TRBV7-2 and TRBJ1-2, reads GAGVSQSPSNKVTEKGKDVELRCDPISGHTALYWYRQSLGQGLEFLIYFQGNSAPDKSGLPSDRFSAERTGGSVSTLTIQRTQQEDSAVYLCASSLATGGGNGYTFGSGTRLTVV.